The 27 T cell receptor beta chains presented below share a single source sample, sequenced in a study of control samples from healthy donors and cancer patients. Measured with immunoSEQ multiplex PCR; TCRdb has only the in-frame clones, and not every one. The table includes 100,000 to 150,000 clones, about 92% detected once. The sequencing input was blood. The receptors here all came from a woman in her forties or fifties in good health.

The chain links TRBV7-8 to TRBJ2-7, with TRBD2 identical over 10 bases. The junction had 3 bases not matched to a gene; V was cut back by 5 bases and J by 2 bases. The CDR3 loop spans 14 amino acids. Looked up from germline, CDR1 is SGHVS and CDR2 is FQNEAQ. The CDR3 here is CASSLLAGTYEQYF. The CDR3 nucleotides read TGTGCCAGCAGCCTACTAGCGGGGACCTACGAGCAGTACTTC.

The CDR3 DNA reads TGTGCCAGCAGTTACGACGGTGTTCAGCCCCAGCATTTT. It encodes CASSYDGVQPQHF. The chain links TRBV6-6 to TRBJ1-5; D not resolved. V was cut by 2 bases and J by 6 bases, with 8 bases left in between. This CDR3 is built from 13 residues. CDR1 is MNHNY and CDR2 is SVGAGI in the germline V gene (reference sequence).

The V gene is TRBV10-3, the J gene TRBJ1-2; 8 bases line up with TRBD1. CDR3 length: 13 amino acids. Trimming cost V 3 bases and J 6 bases; bases outside gene matches: 3. The germline CDR1 and CDR2 sequences are ENHRY and SYGVKD. The CDR3 coding sequence is TGTGCCATCAGTGATAGGACAGGGAATGGCTACACCTTC. Translating it yields CAISDRTGNGYTF.

The genes are TRBV27 and TRBJ1-2; tentatively, D is TRBD1 (5 bases). With 4 bases removed from V and 4 bases from J, the gap between germline ends came to 10 bases. Germline CDR1 and CDR2: MNHEY and SMNVEV (reference sequence). The CDR3 extends over 13 amino acids. CDR3 nucleotide sequence: TGTGCCAGCAGTTCCTCAGGGAGCTATGGCTACACCTTC. Its protein product is CASSSSGSYGYTF.

V and J are TRBV5-4 and TRBJ1-6; no firm D call. The germline V and J ends were trimmed by 4 bases and 7 bases, with 15 bases remaining between them. The CDR3 contains 15 residues. Germline V gene sequence: CDR1 SGHNT, CDR2 YYREEE (reference sequence). CDR3 amino acids: CASSDRVLTNSPLHF. In DNA, the CDR3 is TGTGCCAGCAGCGACCGGGTCCTAACCAATTCACCCCTCCACTTT. The full variable domain, rest sourced from reference TRBV5-4 and TRBJ1-6, is ETGVTQSPTHLIKTRGQQVTLRCSSQSGHNTVSWYQQALGQGPQFIFQYYREEENGRGNFPPRFSGLQFPNYSSELNVNALELDDSALYLCASSDRVLTNSPLHFGNGTRLTVT.

This chain connects TRBV5-1 to TRBJ2-1; TRBD2 agrees at 8 bases. The CDR3 runs to 14 residues. Trimming at V came to 5 bases and at J to 8 bases, leaving 9 bases not matched to a gene. Germline V lookup: CDR1 SGHRS, CDR2 YFSETQ. As DNA, the CDR3 is TGCGCCAGCAGTTTTCCCGGGACTAGGGATGAGCAGTTCTTC. It translates to CASSFPGTRDEQFF.

The chain recombines TRBV5-1 with TRBJ1-2; D is undetermined. Germline V gene lookup returns CDR1 SGHRS and CDR2 YFSETQ. Trimming stripped 1 base from V and 4 bases from J, with 8 bases between. The CDR3 loop spans 13 amino acids. CDR3: CASSLSSPYGYTF. CDR3 sequence (DNA): TGCGCCAGCAGCTTGTCCAGTCCCTATGGCTACACCTTC. Drawing the rest from reference TRBV5-1 and TRBJ1-2, the complete variable domain is KAGVTQTPRYLIKTRGQQVTLSCSPISGHRSVSWYQQTPGQGLQFLFEYFSETQRNKGNFPGRFSGRQFSNSRSEMNVSTLELGDSALYLCASSLSSPYGYTFGSGTRLTVV.

This chain joins TRBV19 and TRBJ1-2, with D uncertain. Per the germline V gene, CDR1 is LNHDA and CDR2 is SQIVND (reference sequence). The CDR3 extends over 12 amino acids. The V end lost 9 bases, the J end lost 4 bases, and 12 bases lay between the germline ends. CDR3 protein: CASQTRGYGYTF. In DNA form, the CDR3 reads TGTGCCAGCCAGACCCGGGGCTATGGCTACACCTTC.

In its sample, this clone was seen a few times. V and J are TRBV27 and TRBJ1-1; no firm D call. This CDR3 has 15 amino acids. V lost 2 bases, J lost 7 bases, and 17 bases lay in between. The V gene's germline CDR1 is MNHEY and CDR2 SMNVEV (reference sequence). The CDR3 here is CASSLMAAGFGEAFF. The DNA of the CDR3 is TGTGCCAGCAGTTTAATGGCGGCTGGTTTCGGTGAAGCTTTCTTT.

The J gene is TRBJ2-3, the V gene TRBV6-5; 8 bases line up with TRBD2. Germline CDR1 reads MNHEY; CDR2 reads SVGAGI. The CDR3 sequence is 15 residues long. J was trimmed by 0 bases and V by 7 bases; bases with no gene match: 6. The CDR3 nucleotides read TGTGCCAGCATTAGGGCGGGGGGCAGCACAGATACGCAGTATTTT. Translation gives CASIRAGGSTDTQYF.

The chain is built from TRBV12-3 or TRBV12-4 and TRBJ2-2; D is unresolved. This CDR3 has 11 residues. The V and J ends lost 7 bases and 5 bases respectively, with 5 bases between them. CDR3 sequence (DNA): TGTGCCAGCACCGTAACCGGGGAGCTGTTTTTT. It specifies CASTVTGELFF.

The chain combines TRBV28 with TRBJ1-4, with 10 positions matching TRBD1. The length of the CDR3 is 15 residues. Germline lookup yields CDR1 MDHEN and CDR2 SYDVKM. Trimming took 6 bases from V and 7 from J; bases not matched to a gene: 8. CDR3 nucleotide sequence: TGTGCCAGCAGGCTCTCCGGGACAGGGGCTGAAAAACTGTTTTTT. The encoded protein is CASRLSGTGAEKLFF. Full variable domain (rest looked up from reference TRBV28 and TRBJ1-4): DVKVTQSSRYLVKRTGEKVFLECVQDMDHENMFWYRQDPGLGLRLIYFSYDVKMKEKGDIPEGYSVSREKKERFSLILESASTNQTSMYLCASRLSGTGAEKLFFGSGTQLSVL.

The chain recombines TRBV6-1 with TRBJ1-5; D is undetermined. V lost 3 bases to trimming and J lost 0 bases, with 12 bases between them. Looked up from germline, CDR1 is MNHNS and CDR2 is SASEGT. The CDR3 runs to 16 residues. The CDR3 protein is CASSEGPPYSNQPQHF. For the CDR3, the DNA is TGTGCCAGCAGTGAGGGCCCACCCTATAGCAATCAGCCCCAGCATTTT.

Notes on this clone: This same CDR3 is encoded by further DNA sequences in the sample. The CDR3 here is CASSPQGDYGYTF. The CDR3 region has the DNA TGCGCCAGCAGCCCTCAGGGGGACTATGGCTACACCTTC. This chain connects TRBV5-1 to TRBJ1-2; TRBD1 agrees at 7 bases. Trimming cost V 4 bases and J 3 bases; bases outside gene matches: 3. The CDR3 covers 13 residues. The germline V gene has CDR1 SGHRS and CDR2 YFSETQ.

V is TRBV2 and J is TRBJ1-5; tentatively, D is TRBD1 (5 bases). In germline, CDR1 is SNHLY, CDR2 FYNNEI. The V end lost 6 bases, the J end lost 4 bases, and 16 bases lay between the germline ends. This CDR3 is 15 amino acids long. The CDR3 DNA reads TGTGCCAGCAGAGGACGGAGCGGGGGGAATCAGCCCCAGCATTTT. Its protein product is CASRGRSGGNQPQHF.

This clone was observed a handful of times. The gene calls are TRBV5-8 and TRBJ2-7; a weak D match, TRBD2 (5 bases). The CDR3 spans 12 residues. Germline CDR1 SGHTS, CDR2 YDEGEE. Trimming removed 4 bases at V and 0 bases at J, with 5 bases between. The CDR3: CASSAGSYEQYF. The CDR3 nucleotides read TGTGCCAGCAGCGCGGGCTCCTACGAGCAGTACTTC.

This sequence joins TRBV18 and TRBJ2-7; D remains unclear. This CDR3 has 13 amino acids. CDR1 and CDR2 (germline): KGHSH, LQKENI. Trimming pared 2 bases from V and 1 base from J, leaving 6 bases between. The DNA of the CDR3 is TGTGCCAGCTCACCAGGCGTGTCCTACGAGCAGTACTTC. Encoded protein: CASSPGVSYEQYF.

The V call is TRBV5-1, the J call TRBJ1-1; D uncertain. Trimming took 0 bases from V and 1 from J, leaving 13 bases between them. The CDR3 extends over 16 amino acids. CDR1 and CDR2 from the germline V gene are SGHRS and YFSETQ. CDR3 sequence reads: CASSLAMSGKNTEAFF. The DNA of the CDR3 is TGCGCCAGCAGCTTGGCCATGTCGGGGAAGAACACTGAAGCTTTCTTT. Combining the CDR3 with reference TRBV5-1 and TRBJ1-1 gives the whole variable domain KAGVTQTPRYLIKTRGQQVTLSCSPISGHRSVSWYQQTPGQGLQFLFEYFSETQRNKGNFPGRFSGRQFSNSRSEMNVSTLELGDSALYLCASSLAMSGKNTEAFFGQGTRLTVV.

The rearrangement links TRBV7-6 to TRBJ1-1, with D perhaps matching TRBD1 (5 bases). Per germline, CDR1 SGHVS and CDR2 FNYEAQ. The CDR3 length is 15 residues. V lost 1 base, J lost 7 bases, and 16 bases lay in between. This CDR3 is CASSLGTGTLNEAFF. The DNA of the CDR3 is TGTGCCAGCAGCTTAGGTACGGGGACCCTTAATGAAGCTTTCTTT.

This chain joins TRBV30 and TRBJ1-3; D may be TRBD1 (5 bases). There are 11 residues in the CDR3. The germline CDR1 and CDR2 sequences are GTSNPN and SVGIG (reference sequence). The V gene lost 5 bases and the J gene lost 3 bases, with 5 bases spanning the gap. The CDR3 loop reads CAWGGGNTIYF. The CDR3 region has the DNA TGTGCCTGGGGGGGTGGAAACACCATATATTTT.

CDR3 sequence: CASSPSWGAIDVYGYTF. The CDR3 DNA is TGTGCCAGCAGCCCAAGCTGGGGGGCTATTGATGTCTATGGCTACACCTTC. This chain uses TRBV7-8 with TRBJ1-2; D is possibly TRBD1 (6 bases). The CDR3 runs to 17 residues. V shed 5 bases and J shed 4 bases, with 23 bases lying between them. Germline V gene data show CDR1 as SGHVS and CDR2 as FQNEAQ.

V usage is TRBV5-1 and J usage is TRBJ2-1; either TRBD1 or TRBD2 may fit D (5 bases each). CDR1 is SGHRS, CDR2 YFSETQ, per germline. V shed 4 bases and J shed 3 bases, with 14 bases lying between them. CDR3 size: 15 residues. The CDR3 region is CASSPVGEYYNEQFF. Written as DNA, the CDR3 is TGCGCCAGCAGCCCGGTGGGGGAATACTACAATGAGCAGTTCTTC.

The gene calls are TRBV4-1 and TRBJ1-6; TRBD1 is a possible D gene (5 bases). Germline CDR1 reads MGHRA; CDR2 reads YSYEKL. CDR3 size: 15 residues. V was pared by 0 bases and J by 6 bases, with 9 bases between. The CDR3 sequence is CASSQDKDSNSPLHF. The CDR3 DNA sequence: TGCGCCAGCAGCCAAGACAAAGACAGTAATTCACCCCTCCACTTT.

The chain recombines TRBV12-3 or TRBV12-4 with TRBJ1-1; TRBD1 matches 8 bases. The CDR3 is made up of 13 amino acids. V lost 5 bases and J lost 3; bases outside the gene matches: 2. The CDR3 nucleotides are TGTGCCAGCAGTGGGACAGGTTACACTGAAGCTTTCTTT. Translated, it gives CASSGTGYTEAFF.

V gene TRBV30 combines with J gene TRBJ1-6; TRBD1 is a possible D gene (5 bases). The germline CDR1 and CDR2 sequences are GTSNPN and SVGIG (reference sequence). This CDR3 has 17 residues. Trimming stripped 0 bases from V and 7 bases from J, with 19 bases between. The CDR3 DNA reads TGTGCCTGGAGTGTAAAACCCCCCGGGGCAGCAAATTCACCCCTCCACTTT. Its translation: CAWSVKPPGAANSPLHF.

This sequence joins TRBV28 and TRBJ1-1; D remains unclear. Trimming cost V 8 bases and J 3 bases, with 16 bases left between them. The CDR3 consists of 14 residues. CDR1 is MDHEN, CDR2 SYDVKM, per germline. This CDR3 is CASGIPKGYTEAFF. The CDR3 region has the DNA TGTGCCAGCGGAATTCCGAAAGGATACACTGAAGCTTTCTTT.

J is TRBJ2-5 and V is TRBV7-2; 8 bases line up with TRBD2. The junction had 11 bases not matched to a gene; V was cut back by 6 bases and J by 5 bases. CDR1 is SGHTA, CDR2 FQGNSA, per germline. The length of the CDR3 is 15 residues. CDR3: CASRLTSGERETQYF. DNA of the CDR3: TGTGCCAGCAGGCTTACTAGCGGAGAGAGGGAGACCCAGTACTTC.